Below, one T cell receptor (beta chain) is given with its context. The antigen remains unidentified. Assay used: immunoSEQ multiplex PCR; TCRdb lists only in-frame clones, some missing. The sample has 45,000 to 65,000 clones; about 90% are singletons. Germline CDR1 SGHDN, CDR2 FVKESK. The CDR3 has 13 residues. The ends were cut back, 6 bases at V and 4 bases at J, with 12 bases in the middle. The entry originates in a study of T cells in localized non-small cell lung cancer. Study-level findings and limits: The study linked higher blood T cell density to longer overall survival.

Sequenced material: peripheral blood, taken before any cancer treatment. The chain links TRBV14 to TRBJ1-1; unclear D gene. The receptor comes from a man aged 40 to 69 with stage I squamous cell lung carcinoma. The CDR3 DNA reads as TGTGCCAGCAGTCCAGCGAGAGGCACTGAAGCTTTCTTT. This codes for CASSPARGTEAFF.